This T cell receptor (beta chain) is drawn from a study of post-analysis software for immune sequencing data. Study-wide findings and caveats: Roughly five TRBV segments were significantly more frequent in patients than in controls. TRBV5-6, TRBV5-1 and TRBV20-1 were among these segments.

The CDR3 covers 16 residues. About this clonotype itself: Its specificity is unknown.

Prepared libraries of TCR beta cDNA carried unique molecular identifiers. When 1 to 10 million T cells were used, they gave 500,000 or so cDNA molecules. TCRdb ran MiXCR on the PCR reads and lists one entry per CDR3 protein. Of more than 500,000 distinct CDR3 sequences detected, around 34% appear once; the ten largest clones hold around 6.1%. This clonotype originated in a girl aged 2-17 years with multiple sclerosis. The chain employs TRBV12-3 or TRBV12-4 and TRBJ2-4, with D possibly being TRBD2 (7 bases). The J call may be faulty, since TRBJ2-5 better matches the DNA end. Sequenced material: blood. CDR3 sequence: CASSLGGGSRIATQYF. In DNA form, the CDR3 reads TGTGCCAGCAGTTTGGGAGGGGGTTCCCGAATAGCGACCCAGTACTTC.